This T cell receptor (beta chain) is drawn from a study of blood T cell repertoires in COVID-19. In the authors' methods: Quantification of nucleated cells was approximated via reference gene primer amplification. The table came from immunoSEQ multiplex PCR; TCRdb's copy has only in-frame clones and leaves some out. V and J calls and clone size are those listed in that table; D and trimming were worked out from the DNA. The sample carries tens of thousands of clones, 78% recorded once. Per germline, CDR1 MNHEY and CDR2 SVGEGT. V shed 6 bases, J shed 5 bases, and the junction held 6 bases outside the gene matches. CDR3 length: 13 residues. This clone has more than one count but fewer than ten.

The source is a man between 65 and 85 years old with acute or convalescent COVID-19. Sequencing was done on a sample of peripheral blood. The V and J genes are TRBV6-2 or TRBV6-3 and TRBJ1-1, with 7 bases fitting TRBD1. CDR3 DNA: TGTGCCAGCAGCCATACAGGGGTTACTGAAGCTTTCTTT. Amino acids: CASSHTGVTEAFF.